Included here is one T cell receptor beta chain sequence, with context. The data were taken from a study of technical replicates of blood from several donors. The V segment lost 3 bases and the J segment 6 bases; nucleotides outside the gene matches: 4. This CDR3 has 15 amino acids. CDR1 SEHNR and CDR2 FQNEAQ come from the germline V gene (reference sequence). The data were produced by immunoSEQ multiplex PCR, yet TCRdb's version contains in-frame clones alone and is incomplete. The table has under 20,000 clones, approximately 86% seen once; the top ten hold about 11%. The clonotype was recovered from a human donor in good health. Sequencing input: PBMCs. The chain employs TRBV7-9 and TRBJ2-1; 11 bases are shared with TRBD2. DNA of the CDR3: TGTGCCAGCAGCTTTTCTCTAGCGGGAGGCAATGAGCAGTTCTTC. Protein sequence: CASSFSLAGGNEQFF.